Below, 12 T cell receptor beta chains from the same sample are listed, as sequenced in a study of human T cells and chemical hapten exposure. From the RACE reads, TCRdb called clonotypes with MiXCR, one entry per CDR3 protein. This sample has 95,000 to 150,000 distinct CDR3 sequences, with around 10% found just once. Stated time point: patch test 3, about 24 weeks after DPC sensitization. Regarding treatment: therapeutic diphenylcyclopropenone sensitization with weekly scalp DPC. The input for sequencing was whole blood, taken in connection with sensitization to the hapten diphenylcyclopropenone (DPC). The receptors were gathered from a woman aged 50 to 65 with alopecia areata. Some clones in this sample may be carry-over from other donors' samples.

This clonotype was observed many times. The J gene is TRBJ2-7, the V gene TRBV20-1; tentative D call: TRBD1 (5 bases). Germline CDR1 reads DFQATT; CDR2 reads SNEGSKA (reference sequence). V gave up 6 bases and J gave up 5 bases, with 17 bases separating them. There are 13 residues in the CDR3. CDR3 sequence: CSADSQVGHEQYF. The DNA of the CDR3 is TGCAGTGCCGATTCACAGGTCGGCCACGAGCAGTACTTC.

The V call is TRBV20-1, the J call TRBJ1-2, with 8 bases lining up with TRBD1. The CDR3 sequence is 15 residues long. Trimming took 6 bases from V and 6 from J; bases not matched to a gene: 15. Germline V lookup: CDR1 DFQATT, CDR2 SNEGSKA (reference sequence). The CDR3 DNA reads as TGCAGTGCCGCCCCAGGGGGCGCTCTGATTAATGGCTACACCTTC. Translating gives CSAAPGGALINGYTF.

This clonotype was recorded a few times. The rearrangement uses TRBV28 and TRBJ2-3; D is perhaps TRBD1 or TRBD2 (5 bases each). V lost 5 bases and J 2 bases, leaving 23 bases between the germline ends. Germline V gene lookup returns CDR1 MDHEN and CDR2 SYDVKM. The CDR3 sequence is 18 residues long. CDR3: CASSTQRGPMRVTDTQYF. In DNA form, the CDR3 reads TGTGCCAGCAGTACCCAACGGGGCCCCATGCGGGTCACAGATACGCAGTATTTT.

This clonotype was counted many times. CDR3 in amino acids: CASSFRQVNTEAFF. The CDR3 coding sequence is TGCGCCAGCAGCTTCCGCCAGGTGAACACTGAAGCTTTCTTT. The V and J genes are TRBV5-1 and TRBJ1-1; D is ambiguous. Germline CDR1 reads SGHRS; CDR2 reads YFSETQ. There are 14 residues in the CDR3. The V end was cut by 2 bases, the J end by 0 bases, with 8 bases between. Full variable domain (outside the CDR3, taken from reference TRBV5-1 and TRBJ1-1): KAGVTQTPRYLIKTRGQQVTLSCSPISGHRSVSWYQQTPGQGLQFLFEYFSETQRNKGNFPGRFSGRQFSNSRSEMNVSTLELGDSALYLCASSFRQVNTEAFFGQGTRLTVV.

The rearrangement links TRBV7-2 to TRBJ2-7; D possibly corresponds to TRBD1 (6 bases). V was shortened by 0 bases and J by 6 bases, with 12 bases between the two germline ends. The CDR3 is 14 residues long. CDR1 is SGHTA, CDR2 FQGNSA, per germline. CDR3 loop: CASSLARGSGEQYF. The CDR3 region has the DNA TGTGCCAGCAGCTTAGCGAGGGGGTCCGGCGAGCAGTACTTC.

This clonotype showed up just a few times. The chain carries TRBV29-1 and TRBJ2-1; no reliable D call. Trimming pared 4 bases from V and 7 bases from J, leaving 8 bases between. Germline V gene data show CDR1 as SQVTM and CDR2 as ANQGSEA. This CDR3 is built from 11 residues. The CDR3 loop reads CSVARLNEQFF. CDR3 DNA sequence: TGCAGCGTTGCTCGTCTAAATGAGCAGTTCTTC.

On this clonotype itself: A much larger clone differs by one base, so this may be a read error. The V and J genes are TRBV19 and TRBJ2-1; no definite D call. The CDR3 has 16 amino acids. Trimming took 1 base from V and 0 from J, leaving 10 bases between them. Germline V gene data show CDR1 as LNHDA and CDR2 as SQIVND (reference sequence). The CDR3 coding sequence is TGTGCCAGTAGTATAGGGGATCTCACCTCCTACAATGAGCAGTTCTTC. Its translation: CASSIGDLTSYNEQFF.

V gene TRBV12-5 combines with J gene TRBJ2-5, with a possible D match to TRBD2 (5 bases). Germline V lookup: CDR1 LGHNT, CDR2 FRNRAP. The CDR3 is 12 amino acids. V was trimmed by 5 bases and J by 5 bases, leaving 9 bases between them. CDR3 DNA: TGTGCTAGTGGTCCGGGATACGAGACCCAGTACTTC. Translating it yields CASGPGYETQYF. Using reference TRBV12-5 and TRBJ2-5 for the parts outside the CDR3, the full variable domain is DARVTQTPRHKVTEMGQEVTMRCQPILGHNTVFWYRQTMMQGLELLAYFRNRAPLDDSGMPKDRFSAEMPDATLATLKIQPSEPRDSAVYFCASGPGYETQYFGPGTRLLVL.

This clonotype was seen a few times. V gene TRBV7-2 combines with J gene TRBJ2-1, with 7 nucleotides matching TRBD1. Unmatched junction bases numbered 7, after V lost 2 bases and J lost 0 bases. Germline lookup yields CDR1 SGHTA and CDR2 FQGNSA. The CDR3 consists of 17 residues. DNA for the CDR3: TGTGCCAGCAGCTTACGCCAGACAGGGTACTCCTACAATGAGCAGTTCTTC. This sequence encodes CASSLRQTGYSYNEQFF. Using reference TRBV7-2 and TRBJ2-1 for the parts outside the CDR3, the full variable domain is GAGVSQSPSNKVTEKGKDVELRCDPISGHTALYWYRQSLGQGLEFLIYFQGNSAPDKSGLPSDRFSAERTGGSVSTLTIQRTQQEDSAVYLCASSLRQTGYSYNEQFFGPGTRLTVL.

In regard to this clonotype: This could be a read error, since a much larger clone is one nucleotide away. The chain recombines TRBV12-3 or TRBV12-4 with TRBJ2-3, with 8 bases matching TRBD1. The CDR3 is 15 amino acids. Unmatched junction bases numbered 9, after V lost 7 bases and J lost 3 bases. The CDR3 nucleotides are TGTGCCAGCACCCCAGGACAGGGAACTACAGATACGCAGTATTTT. Translating it yields CASTPGQGTTDTQYF.

This chain connects TRBV18 to TRBJ1-5; D call uncertain. This CDR3 has 16 amino acids. Germline V gives CDR1 KGHSH, CDR2 LQKENI. Trimming stripped 3 bases from V and 0 bases from J, with 12 bases between. As DNA, the CDR3 is TGTGCCAGCTCACCGTCGGTCACCCATAGCAATCAGCCCCAGCATTTT. This gives the protein CASSPSVTHSNQPQHF.

There are a few counts of this clonotype. The chain combines TRBV27 with TRBJ2-1; D not resolved. The CDR3 covers 13 residues. With 4 bases removed from V and 0 bases from J, the gap between germline ends came to 4 bases. CDR1 MNHEY and CDR2 SMNVEV come from the germline V gene (reference sequence). CDR3 sequence reads: CASSYGSYNEQFF. CDR3 DNA: TGTGCCAGCAGTTATGGCTCCTACAATGAGCAGTTCTTC.